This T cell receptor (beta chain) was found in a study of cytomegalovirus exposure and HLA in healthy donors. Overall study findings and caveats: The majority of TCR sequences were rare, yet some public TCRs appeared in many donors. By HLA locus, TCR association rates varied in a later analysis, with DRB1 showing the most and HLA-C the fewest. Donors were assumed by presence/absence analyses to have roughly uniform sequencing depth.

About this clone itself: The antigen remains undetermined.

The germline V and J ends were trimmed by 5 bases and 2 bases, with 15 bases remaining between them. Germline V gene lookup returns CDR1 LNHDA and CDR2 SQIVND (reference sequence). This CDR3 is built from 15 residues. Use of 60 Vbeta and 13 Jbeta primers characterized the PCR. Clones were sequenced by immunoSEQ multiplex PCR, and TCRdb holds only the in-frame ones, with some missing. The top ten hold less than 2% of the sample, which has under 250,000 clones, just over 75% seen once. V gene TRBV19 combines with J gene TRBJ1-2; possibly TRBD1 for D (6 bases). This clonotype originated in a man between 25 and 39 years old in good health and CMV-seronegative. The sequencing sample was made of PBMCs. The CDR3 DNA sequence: TGTGCCAGTAGTGTACAGGGCACAGGGAACTATGGCTACACCTTC. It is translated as CASSVQGTGNYGYTF.